This T cell receptor (beta chain) is drawn from a study of T cell repertoires in cytomegalovirus infection. Study background: HLA-B-restricted CMV epitopes that are well studied were used alongside recently identified HLA-C-restricted ones. Indications came from public TCR beta signatures; they pointed to CMV infection and to a matching HLA type. Regarding the study as a whole: Cumulative frequency of public TCR beta families picked out carriers of CMV plus the relevant HLA. The ex vivo response was dominated by HLA-C-restricted CMV-specific TCR beta clonotypes.

TCRdb passed the reads through MiXCR, listing each CDR3 protein once. Here the sample spans 830,000 or so distinct CDR3 sequences, approximately 32% being singletons. Germline lookup yields CDR1 LGHNA and CDR2 YSLEER. V shed 4 bases and J shed 5 bases, with 17 bases lying between them. This CDR3 has 15 residues. About this clonotype: Its specificity is not known.

The sequences come from cultured CD8+ T cells from PBMCs, collected from culture after CMV antigen stimulation. The receptor was isolated from a human donor in good health (CMV status not recorded). Some clones in this sample may be carry-over from other donors' samples. This chain connects TRBV4-3 to TRBJ2-5; D tentatively reads TRBD1 or TRBD2 (6 bases each). CDR3 sequence reads: CASSPTGWGAETQYF. The CDR3 nucleotides are TGCGCCAGCAGCCCAACCGGATGGGGGGCTGAGACCCAGTACTTC.